This is a list of T cell receptor beta chains from one sample in a study of blood T cell repertoires in COVID-19. The method was immunoSEQ multiplex PCR; TCRdb's version includes in-frame clones alone and lacks a portion of them. The table has about 80,000 clones, around 83% seen once; the top ten hold roughly 9%. Specimen: peripheral blood. These receptors were collected from a human donor in a cohort sampled during active COVID-19. Both conserved end residues are part of each CDR3. A D gene is named only where the DNA matches it firmly. Expanded clones get a size class; other rows say once, few or many, or leave the size out.

d_call: .; v_call: TRBV18; clone_size: few; j_call: TRBJ2-1; cdr3_aa: CASSPPLTGRHEQFF; cdr3_nt: TGTGCCAGCTCACCACCGCTGACAGGCCGTCATGAGCAGTTCTTC
d_call: TRBD1; v_call: TRBV7-3; clone_size: .; j_call: TRBJ1-1; cdr3_aa: CASSPPGTGNTEAFF; cdr3_nt: TGTGCCAGCAGCCCACCCGGGACAGGGAACACTGAAGCTTTCTTT
d_call: TRBD1; v_call: TRBV6-5; clone_size: .; j_call: TRBJ2-1; cdr3_aa: CASREGGTGRNEQFF; cdr3_nt: TGTGCCAGCAGAGAGGGGGGGACAGGGCGGAATGAGCAGTTCTTC
d_call: .; v_call: TRBV7-3; clone_size: .; j_call: TRBJ2-2; cdr3_aa: CASSLRPLAVAGELFF; cdr3_nt: TGTGCCAGCAGCTTACGGCCCTTAGCCGTTGCCGGGGAGCTGTTTTTT
d_call: .; v_call: TRBV12-3/TRBV12-4; clone_size: once; j_call: TRBJ2-7; cdr3_aa: CASRTVGDEQYF; cdr3_nt: TGTGCCAGCAGGACCGTAGGGGACGAGCAGTACTTC
d_call: .; v_call: TRBV6-1; clone_size: .; j_call: TRBJ2-2; cdr3_aa: CASSESRTGELFF; cdr3_nt: TGTGCCAGCAGTGAATCGCGCACCGGGGAGCTGTTTTTT
d_call: .; v_call: TRBV6-5; clone_size: .; j_call: TRBJ1-5; cdr3_aa: CASSRTGNQPQHF; cdr3_nt: TGTGCCAGCAGTAGGACGGGGAATCAGCCCCAGCATTTT
d_call: .; v_call: TRBV27; clone_size: .; j_call: TRBJ1-4; cdr3_aa: CASRSPGANEKLFF; cdr3_nt: TGTGCCAGCAGGAGCCCCGGGGCTAATGAAAAACTGTTTTTT
d_call: TRBD2; v_call: TRBV9; clone_size: .; j_call: TRBJ2-1; cdr3_aa: CASSPPGTSGLNEQFF; cdr3_nt: TGTGCCAGCAGCCCTCCCGGGACTAGCGGGCTCAATGAGCAGTTCTTC
d_call: TRBD2; v_call: TRBV19; clone_size: .; j_call: TRBJ2-3; cdr3_aa: CASTTGGGASDTQYF; cdr3_nt: TGTGCCAGTACCACGGGGGGGGGAGCTTCAGATACGCAGTATTTT
d_call: .; v_call: TRBV7-9; clone_size: .; j_call: TRBJ1-1; cdr3_aa: CASSLSGTHPGTEAFF; cdr3_nt: TGTGCCAGCAGCTTAAGCGGGACCCACCCGGGGACTGAAGCTTTCTTT
d_call: TRBD2; v_call: TRBV7-8; clone_size: .; j_call: TRBJ2-7; cdr3_aa: CASSLRGLAVLYEQYF; cdr3_nt: TGTGCCAGCAGCTTAAGGGGACTAGCGGTTCTCTACGAGCAGTACTTC
d_call: .; v_call: TRBV5-1; clone_size: .; j_call: TRBJ2-2; cdr3_aa: CASSPGLQPGWELFF; cdr3_nt: TGCGCCAGCAGCCCTGGACTCCAGCCCGGCTGGGAGCTGTTTTTT
d_call: .; v_call: TRBV28; clone_size: .; j_call: TRBJ1-2; cdr3_aa: CASSFQQVGGYTF; cdr3_nt: TGTGCCAGCAGTTTCCAACAGGTGGGGGGCTACACCTTC
d_call: TRBD2; v_call: TRBV5-4; clone_size: .; j_call: TRBJ2-7; cdr3_aa: CASSLSGGDYEQYF; cdr3_nt: TGTGCCAGCAGTTTAAGCGGGGGCGACTACGAGCAGTACTTC
d_call: .; v_call: TRBV5-1; clone_size: .; j_call: TRBJ2-2; cdr3_aa: CASSGANTGELFF; cdr3_nt: TGCGCCAGCAGCGGGGCTAACACCGGGGAGCTGTTTTTT
d_call: TRBD1; v_call: TRBV15; clone_size: .; j_call: TRBJ1-4; cdr3_aa: CATSRDPGQGIEKLFF; cdr3_nt: TGTGCCACCAGCAGAGACCCGGGACAGGGGATTGAAAAACTGTTTTTT
d_call: TRBD1; v_call: TRBV5-1; clone_size: .; j_call: TRBJ1-1; cdr3_aa: CASSVGTGKSSTEAFF; cdr3_nt: TGCGCCAGCAGCGTAGGGACAGGGAAGTCGAGCACTGAAGCTTTCTTT